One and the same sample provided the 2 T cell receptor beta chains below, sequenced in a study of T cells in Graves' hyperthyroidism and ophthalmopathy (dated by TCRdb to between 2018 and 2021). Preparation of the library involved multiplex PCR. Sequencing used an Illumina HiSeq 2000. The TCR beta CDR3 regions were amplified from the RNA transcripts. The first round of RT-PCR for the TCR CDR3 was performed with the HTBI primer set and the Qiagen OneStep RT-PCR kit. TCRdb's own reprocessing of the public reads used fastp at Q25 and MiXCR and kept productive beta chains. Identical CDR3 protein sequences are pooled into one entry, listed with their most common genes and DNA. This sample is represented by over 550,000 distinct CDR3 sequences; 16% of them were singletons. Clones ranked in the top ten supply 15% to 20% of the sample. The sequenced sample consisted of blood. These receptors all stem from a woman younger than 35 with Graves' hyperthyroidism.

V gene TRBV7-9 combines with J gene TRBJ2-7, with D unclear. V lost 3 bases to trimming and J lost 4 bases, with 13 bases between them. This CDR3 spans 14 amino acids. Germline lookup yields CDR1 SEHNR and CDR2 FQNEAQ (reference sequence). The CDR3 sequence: CASSFAANGYEQYF. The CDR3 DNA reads TGTGCCAGCAGCTTCGCAGCTAATGGTTACGAGCAGTACTTC.

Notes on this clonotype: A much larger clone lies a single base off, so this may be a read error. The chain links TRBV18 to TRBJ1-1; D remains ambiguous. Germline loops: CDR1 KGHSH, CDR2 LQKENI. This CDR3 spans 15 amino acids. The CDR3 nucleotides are TGTGCCAGCTCACCACGGTCCAGTCCGAACACTGAAGGTTTCTTT. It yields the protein CASSPRSSPNTEGFF.